Sequencing of this T cell receptor beta chain was carried out in a study of blood T cell repertoires in COVID-19. Overall study context: COVID-19 samples from acute and convalescent phases originated in the United States, Italy and Spain. In each case, the material was cDNA or gDNA derived from T cells, B-cell-depleted T cells, or PBMCs.

This clone is judged medium-sized. Original data processing: Reference gene primer amplification in the assay estimated nucleated cell counts. Sequencing was performed with immunoSEQ multiplex PCR; in TCRdb, only in-frame clones are kept and a portion is missing. The V and J calls and clone size were taken over from that table, and D and trimming were inferred from the DNA. The data hold roughly 110,000 clones, with around four fifths observed a single time. The TCR originated in a man in his 70s with acute or convalescent COVID-19. Material: peripheral blood.

CDR3 region: CASSLQGAGANVLTF. The DNA for the CDR3 is TGTGCCAGCTCCCTACAGGGGGCTGGGGCCAACGTCCTGACTTTC. This rearrangement joins TRBV18 to TRBJ2-6; 8 bases match TRBD1. Trimming at V came to 6 bases and at J to 2 bases, leaving 3 bases not matched to a gene. The CDR3 runs to 15 residues. Germline V gene lookup returns CDR1 KGHSH and CDR2 LQKENI.